The present entry profiles one TCR beta chain with its context. Per germline, CDR1 LGHDT and CDR2 YNNKEL (reference sequence). The V and J ends lost 0 bases and 4 bases respectively, with 13 bases between them. The CDR3 contains 16 residues. This entry is derived from a study of blood T cell repertoires in COVID-19. Authors' methods: Cell counts per sample came from amplifying reference gene primers. Only in-frame clones appear in the TCRdb table, and some are missing; sequencing was by immunoSEQ multiplex PCR. V, J and clone size are taken as reported in that table, and D and trimming were inferred from the DNA itself. Counted here are under 30,000 clones, around 85% occurring once; the ten biggest clones make up approximately 24%.

The receptor comes from a human donor with active COVID-19. The donor label of this sample is uncertain. This chain joins TRBV3-1 (or the pseudogene TRBV3-2) and TRBJ2-1; tentatively, D is TRBD2 (5 bases). The sequencing sample was made of peripheral blood. CDR3 bases: TGTGCCAGCAGCCAAGATCTTGGACGGACTTACAATGAGCAGTTCTTC. It codes for CASSQDLGRTYNEQFF.